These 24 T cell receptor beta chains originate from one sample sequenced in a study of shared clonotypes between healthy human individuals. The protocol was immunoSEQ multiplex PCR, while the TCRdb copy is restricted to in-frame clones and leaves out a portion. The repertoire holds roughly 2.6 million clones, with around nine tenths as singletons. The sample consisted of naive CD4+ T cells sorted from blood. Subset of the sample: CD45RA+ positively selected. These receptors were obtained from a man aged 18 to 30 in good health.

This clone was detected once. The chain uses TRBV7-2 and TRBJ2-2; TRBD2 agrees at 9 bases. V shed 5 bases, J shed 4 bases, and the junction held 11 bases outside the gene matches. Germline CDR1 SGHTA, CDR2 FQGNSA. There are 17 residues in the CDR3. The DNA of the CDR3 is TGTGCCAGCAGCCCCCAGGTTTTACTAGCGGGCACCGGGGAGCTGTTTTTT. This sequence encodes CASSPQVLLAGTGELFF.

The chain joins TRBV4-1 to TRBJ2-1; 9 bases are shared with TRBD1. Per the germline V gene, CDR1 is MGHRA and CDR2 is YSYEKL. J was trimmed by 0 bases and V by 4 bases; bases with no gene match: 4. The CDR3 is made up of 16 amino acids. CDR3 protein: CASSPGQGSSYNEQFF. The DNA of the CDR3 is TGCGCCAGCAGCCCTGGACAGGGGAGCTCCTACAATGAGCAGTTCTTC.

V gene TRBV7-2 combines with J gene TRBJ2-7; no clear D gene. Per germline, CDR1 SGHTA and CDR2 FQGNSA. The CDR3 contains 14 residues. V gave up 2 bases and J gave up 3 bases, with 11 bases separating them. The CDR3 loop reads CASSLLRGNYEQYF. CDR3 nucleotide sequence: TGTGCCAGCAGCTTATTAAGAGGCAACTACGAGCAGTACTTC.

Here the CDR3 reads CASRPGPTYNEQFF. Here the CDR3 DNA reads TGTGCCAGCAGACCGGGACCGACCTACAATGAGCAGTTCTTC. The chain couples TRBV27 to TRBJ2-1, with D perhaps matching TRBD1 or TRBD2 (5 bases each). Germline loops: CDR1 MNHEY, CDR2 SMNVEV (reference sequence). V lost 6 bases and J lost 2, with 11 bases in between. The CDR3 loop spans 14 amino acids.

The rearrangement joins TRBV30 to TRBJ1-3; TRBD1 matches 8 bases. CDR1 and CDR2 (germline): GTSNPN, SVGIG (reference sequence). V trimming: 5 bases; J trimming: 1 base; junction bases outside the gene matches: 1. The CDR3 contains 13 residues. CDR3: CAWQGASGNTIYF. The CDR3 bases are TGTGCCTGGCAGGGGGCGTCTGGAAACACCATATATTTT.

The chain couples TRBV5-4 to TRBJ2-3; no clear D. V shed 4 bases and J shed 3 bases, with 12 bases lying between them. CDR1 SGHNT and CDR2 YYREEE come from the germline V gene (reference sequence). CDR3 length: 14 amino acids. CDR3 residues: CASSPTGRTDTQYF. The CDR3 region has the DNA TGTGCCAGCAGCCCCACGGGCCGTACAGATACGCAGTATTTT.

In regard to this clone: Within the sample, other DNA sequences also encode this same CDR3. The CDR3 nucleotides are TGTGCCAGCTCACCGGGCAATACCTACGAGCAGTACTTC. Encoded protein: CASSPGNTYEQYF. The chain employs TRBV18 and TRBJ2-7; no reliable D call. From germline, CDR1 is KGHSH and CDR2 LQKENI. Trimming shortened V by 3 bases and J by 2 bases, and 8 bases separated the two germline ends. The length of the CDR3 is 13 residues.

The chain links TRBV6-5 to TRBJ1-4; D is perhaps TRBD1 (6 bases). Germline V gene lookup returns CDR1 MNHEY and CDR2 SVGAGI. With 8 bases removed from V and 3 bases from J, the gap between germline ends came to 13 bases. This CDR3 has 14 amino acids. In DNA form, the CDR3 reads TGTGCCAGCGGACGGACAGCCTCTAATGAAAAACTGTTTTTT. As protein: CASGRTASNEKLFF.

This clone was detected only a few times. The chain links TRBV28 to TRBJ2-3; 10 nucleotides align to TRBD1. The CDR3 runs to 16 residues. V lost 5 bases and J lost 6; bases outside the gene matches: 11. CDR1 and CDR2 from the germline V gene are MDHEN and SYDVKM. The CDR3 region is CASSETGQGMMDTQYF. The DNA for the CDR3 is TGTGCCAGCAGTGAGACGGGACAGGGGATGATGGATACGCAGTATTTT.

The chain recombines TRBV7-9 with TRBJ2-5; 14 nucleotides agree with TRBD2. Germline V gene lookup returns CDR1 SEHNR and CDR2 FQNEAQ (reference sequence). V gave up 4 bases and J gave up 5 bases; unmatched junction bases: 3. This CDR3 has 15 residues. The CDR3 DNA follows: TGTGCCAGCAGCTCGCGACTAGCGGGAGGGGAGACCCAGTACTTC. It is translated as CASSSRLAGGETQYF.

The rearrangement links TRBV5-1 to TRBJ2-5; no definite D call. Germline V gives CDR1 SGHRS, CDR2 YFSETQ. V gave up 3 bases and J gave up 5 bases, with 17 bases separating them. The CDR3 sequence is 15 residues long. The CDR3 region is CASSSGISSVETQYF. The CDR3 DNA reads TGCGCCAGCAGCTCGGGCATCTCGAGCGTGGAGACCCAGTACTTC.

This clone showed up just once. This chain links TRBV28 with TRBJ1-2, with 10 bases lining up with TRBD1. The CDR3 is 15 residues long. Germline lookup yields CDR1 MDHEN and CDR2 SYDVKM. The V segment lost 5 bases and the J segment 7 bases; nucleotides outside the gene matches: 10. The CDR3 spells CASSPRRDRGGGYTF. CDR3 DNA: TGTGCCAGCAGTCCAAGGCGGGACAGGGGAGGTGGCTACACCTTC.

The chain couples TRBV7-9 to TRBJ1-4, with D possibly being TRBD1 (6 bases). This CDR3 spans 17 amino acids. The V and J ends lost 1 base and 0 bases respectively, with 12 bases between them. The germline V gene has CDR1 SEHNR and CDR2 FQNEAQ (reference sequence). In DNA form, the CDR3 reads TGTGCCAGCAGCTTAGGAAGACAGGCTTCAACTAATGAAAAACTGTTTTTT. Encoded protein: CASSLGRQASTNEKLFF.

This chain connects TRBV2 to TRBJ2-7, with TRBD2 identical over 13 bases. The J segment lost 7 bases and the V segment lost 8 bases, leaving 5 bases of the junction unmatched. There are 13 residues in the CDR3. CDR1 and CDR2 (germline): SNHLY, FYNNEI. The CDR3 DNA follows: TGTGCCAGCGGACTAGCGGGAGTTATTGAGCAGTACTTC. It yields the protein CASGLAGVIEQYF. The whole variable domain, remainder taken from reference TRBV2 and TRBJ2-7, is EPEVTQTPSHQVTQMGQEVILRCVPISNHLYFYWYRQILGQKVEFLVSFYNNEISEKSEIFDDQFSVERPDGSNFTLKIRSTKLEDSAMYFCASGLAGVIEQYFGPGTRLTVT.

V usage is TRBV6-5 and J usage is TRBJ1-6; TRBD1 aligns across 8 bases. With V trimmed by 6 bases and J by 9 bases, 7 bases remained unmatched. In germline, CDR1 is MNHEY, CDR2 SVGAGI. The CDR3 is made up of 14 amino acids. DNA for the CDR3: TGTGCCAGCAGACCAGGGGGCGCAGGTTCACCCCTCCACTTT. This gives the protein CASRPGGAGSPLHF.

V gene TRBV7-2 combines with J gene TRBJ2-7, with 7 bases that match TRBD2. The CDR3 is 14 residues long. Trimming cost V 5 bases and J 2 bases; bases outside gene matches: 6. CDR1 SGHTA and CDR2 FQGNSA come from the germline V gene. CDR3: CASSRGLVPYEQYF. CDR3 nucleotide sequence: TGTGCCAGCAGCAGAGGACTAGTCCCCTACGAGCAGTACTTC.

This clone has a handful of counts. The CDR3 bases are TGCGCCAGCAGCCAAGAAAACGGACCCCAGCATTTT. This gives the protein CASSQENGPQHF. The chain uses TRBV4-1 and TRBJ1-5, with D hard to call. Germline V lookup: CDR1 MGHRA, CDR2 YSYEKL. The CDR3 runs to 12 residues. The ends were cut back, 0 bases at V and 10 bases at J, with 7 bases in the middle.

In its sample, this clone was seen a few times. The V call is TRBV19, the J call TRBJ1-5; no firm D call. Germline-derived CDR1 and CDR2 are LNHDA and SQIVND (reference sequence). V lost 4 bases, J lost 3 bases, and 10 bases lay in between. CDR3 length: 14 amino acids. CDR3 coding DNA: TGTGCCAGTAGTAACTGGGGTAACAATCAGCCCCAGCATTTT. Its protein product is CASSNWGNNQPQHF.

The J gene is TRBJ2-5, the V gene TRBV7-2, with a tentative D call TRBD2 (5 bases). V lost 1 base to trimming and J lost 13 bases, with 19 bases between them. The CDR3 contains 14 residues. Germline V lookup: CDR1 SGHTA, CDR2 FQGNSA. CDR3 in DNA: TGTGCCAGCAGCTTAGGAGGAGGAACTCCGAGTGTGTACTTC. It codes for CASSLGGGTPSVYF.

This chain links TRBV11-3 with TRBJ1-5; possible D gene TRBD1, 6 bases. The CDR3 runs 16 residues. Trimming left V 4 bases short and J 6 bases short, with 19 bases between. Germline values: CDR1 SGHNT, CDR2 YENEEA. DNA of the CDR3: TGTGCCAGCAGCTCCCTATGCGGGGGGCTAGTTCAGCCCCAGCATTTT. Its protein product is CASSSLCGGLVQPQHF.

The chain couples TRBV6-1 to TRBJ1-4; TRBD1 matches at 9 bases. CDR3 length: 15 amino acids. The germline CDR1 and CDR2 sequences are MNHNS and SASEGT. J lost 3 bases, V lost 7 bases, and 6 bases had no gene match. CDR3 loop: CASKGDRGANEKLFF. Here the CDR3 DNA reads TGTGCCAGCAAGGGAGACAGGGGGGCTAATGAAAAACTGTTTTTT.

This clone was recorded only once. As DNA, the CDR3 is TGCAGCGTTGGGATAACAGGGACTAGCACAGATACGCAGTATTTT. Translating gives CSVGITGTSTDTQYF. This chain joins TRBV29-1 and TRBJ2-3; either TRBD1 or TRBD2 may fit D (6 bases each). CDR3 length: 15 amino acids. V was trimmed by 4 bases and J by 0 bases, leaving 14 bases between them. CDR1 is SQVTM, CDR2 ANQGSEA, per germline.

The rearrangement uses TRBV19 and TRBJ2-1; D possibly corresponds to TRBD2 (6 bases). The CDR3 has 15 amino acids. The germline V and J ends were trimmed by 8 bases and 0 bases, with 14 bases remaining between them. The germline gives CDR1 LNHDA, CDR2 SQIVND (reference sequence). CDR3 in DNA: TGTGCCAGTCATTCCGGGACTCGCTCCTACAATGAGCAGTTCTTC. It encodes CASHSGTRSYNEQFF.

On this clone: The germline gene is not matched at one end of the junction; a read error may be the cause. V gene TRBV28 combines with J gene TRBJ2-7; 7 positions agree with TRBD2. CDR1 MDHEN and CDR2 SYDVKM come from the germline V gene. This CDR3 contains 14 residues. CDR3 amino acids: CASRFSGGTYEQYF. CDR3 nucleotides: TGTGCCAGCCGGTTCTCCGGGGGGACCTATGAGCAGTACTTC.